The 32 T cell receptor beta chains below all came from one sample that was sequenced in a study of shared clonotypes between healthy human individuals. Clones were read by immunoSEQ multiplex PCR, and TCRdb kept only the in-frame ones, dropping some. The sample shows around 500,000 clones, around 79% of them seen only once. Sequenced sample: PBMCs. These receptors were obtained from a woman aged 40 to 50 in good health. Some clones in this sample may be carry-over from other donors' samples.

CDR3 residues: CASSTGQNTGELFF. CDR3 coding DNA: TGCGCCAGCAGTACGGGACAGAACACCGGGGAGCTGTTTTTT. The rearrangement links TRBV10-1 to TRBJ2-2, with a possible D match to TRBD1 (6 bases). Germline V gene lookup returns CDR1 WNHNN and CDR2 SYGVQD (reference sequence). Between the trimmed V and J ends, which lost 5 bases and 1 base, there was a span of 8 bases. The CDR3 spans 14 residues.

Only a few counts were recorded for this clone. The chain has TRBV19 and TRBJ2-7; 12 positions agree with TRBD2. The trim removed 6 bases at V and 3 bases at J, leaving 18 bases unmatched. CDR3 length: 19 residues. The germline CDR1 and CDR2 sequences are LNHDA and SQIVND (reference sequence). CDR3 sequence (DNA): TGTGCCAGTAGCCGCTACGGGCTAGCGGGAGGGTCCTCCGACTACGAGCAGTACTTC. This gives the protein CASSRYGLAGGSSDYEQYF.

Of note for this clone: The sample holds other DNA sequences that translate to the same CDR3. This sequence joins TRBV29-1 and TRBJ2-7, with a tentative D call TRBD1 (6 bases). Trimming left V 6 bases short and J 7 bases short, with 16 bases between. Germline V lookup: CDR1 SQVTM, CDR2 ANQGSEA. CDR3 length equals 12 residues. The CDR3 here is CSVGTGYGEQYF. The DNA for the CDR3 is TGCAGCGTGGGAACAGGGTACGGTGAGCAGTACTTC.

A word on this clone: A far larger clone lies a single base away; this is likely a read error. Different DNA sequences within this sample yield the same CDR3. The rearrangement joins TRBV7-9 to TRBJ2-7; 8 nucleotides match TRBD2. CDR3 length: 15 residues. The germline V gene encodes CDR1 SEHNR and CDR2 FQNEAQ (reference sequence). CDR3 in DNA: TGCGCCAGCAGCTTAGCCGTAGCGGGGATCTACGAGCAGTACTTC. It codes for CASSLAVAGIYEQYF.

The table lists this clone with many counts. The chain employs TRBV10-1 and TRBJ2-1; the D gene could be TRBD1 or TRBD2 (6 bases each). Germline values: CDR1 WNHNN, CDR2 SYGVQD (reference sequence). CDR3 size: 15 residues. Trimming shortened V by 2 bases and J by 6 bases, and 14 bases separated the two germline ends. CDR3 DNA: TGCGCCAGCAGTGAGACGGTCGAGGGGGGCAATGAGCAGTTCTTC. This codes for CASSETVEGGNEQFF.

As concerns this clone: No DNA is shown, since the ends of the CDR3 on it are uncertain; the CDR3 is the one TCRdb lists. The chain couples TRBV9 to TRBJ1-2. Germline V gives CDR1 SGDLS, CDR2 YYNGEE. Ends included, the CDR3 has 15 residues. The CDR3 here is CASSVGEGAHYGCTF.

The rearrangement uses TRBV5-4 and TRBJ2-7; D remains unclear. The germline V and J ends were trimmed by 0 bases and 2 bases, with 12 bases remaining between them. The CDR3 consists of 15 residues. Germline loops: CDR1 SGHNT, CDR2 YYREEE (reference sequence). The CDR3 DNA sequence: TGTGCCAGCAGCTTGGGGCTAGTAAATACCTACGAGCAGTACTTC. Protein: CASSLGLVNTYEQYF.

The gene calls are TRBV5-6 and TRBJ2-5; D tentatively fits TRBD1 or TRBD2 (5 bases each). The CDR3 sequence is 15 residues long. Germline V lookup: CDR1 SGHDT, CDR2 YYEEEE. V was cut by 4 bases and J by 4 bases, with 17 bases left in between. The chain's CDR3 is CASSRALGGPETQYF. For the CDR3, the DNA is TGTGCCAGCAGCAGGGCCCTTGGGGGACCAGAGACCCAGTACTTC.

CDR3: CASSPETTTDTQYF. The CDR3 nucleotides are TGTGCCAGCTCACCGGAGACTACCACAGATACGCAGTATTTT. V is TRBV18 and J is TRBJ2-3; possibly TRBD2 for D (5 bases). This CDR3 is built from 14 residues. Trimming shortened V by 3 bases and J by 2 bases, and 9 bases separated the two germline ends. Germline CDR1 is KGHSH and CDR2 is LQKENI.

The chain recombines TRBV5-1 with TRBJ2-3; no firm D call. The CDR3 spans 14 residues. CDR1 is SGHRS and CDR2 is YFSETQ in the germline V gene. Deletions cut 5 bases from V and 2 bases from J, with 12 bases between. The CDR3 sequence: CASSPRLDTDTQYF. CDR3 nucleotides: TGCGCCAGCAGTCCCAGACTCGACACAGATACGCAGTATTTT. The whole variable domain, filled in from reference TRBV5-1 and TRBJ2-3, reads KAGVTQTPRYLIKTRGQQVTLSCSPISGHRSVSWYQQTPGQGLQFLFEYFSETQRNKGNFPGRFSGRQFSNSRSEMNVSTLELGDSALYLCASSPRLDTDTQYFGPGTRLTVL.

The rearrangement uses TRBV19 and TRBJ2-3; 8 bases match TRBD2. Germline CDR1 is LNHDA and CDR2 is SQIVND (reference sequence). V dropped 6 bases and J dropped 6; count of bases not matched to a gene: 8. This CDR3 contains 14 residues. This CDR3 is CASSLAGSRDTQYF. In nucleotides, the CDR3 is TGTGCCAGTAGCTTAGCGGGATCAAGGGATACGCAGTATTTT.

This clone was seen once. This chain joins TRBV19 and TRBJ2-1, with TRBD2 matching over 9 bases. J was trimmed by 7 bases and V by 3 bases; bases with no gene match: 10. Germline loops: CDR1 LNHDA, CDR2 SQIVND (reference sequence). The CDR3 extends over 16 amino acids. The CDR3 region has the DNA TGTGCCAGTAGTATCCCCCGCGGGAGGGATGAGAATGAGCAGTTCTTC. It translates to CASSIPRGRDENEQFF.

The J gene is TRBJ1-1, the V gene TRBV30; the D gene is possibly TRBD1 (5 bases). This CDR3 contains 13 residues. The germline V gene has CDR1 GTSNPN and CDR2 SVGIG (reference sequence). The V and J ends lost 7 bases and 0 bases respectively, with 12 bases between them. The CDR3 loop reads CASPRGVNTEAFF. Written as DNA, the CDR3 is TGTGCCTCGCCGCGGGGGGTGAACACTGAAGCTTTCTTT.

The chain carries TRBV18 and TRBJ1-2, with a tentative D call TRBD1 (6 bases). CDR1 and CDR2 from the germline V gene are KGHSH and LQKENI. The CDR3 loop spans 15 amino acids. V was trimmed by 8 bases and J by 6 bases, leaving 22 bases between them. Here the CDR3 DNA reads TGTGCCAGCCTCCGGGGGGCGCAGGTCATTGATGGCTACACCTTC. Translation gives CASLRGAQVIDGYTF.

The V and J genes are TRBV7-3 and TRBJ2-1; 9 bases agree with TRBD2. Germline CDR1 reads SGHTA; CDR2 reads FQGTGA. V lost 4 bases to trimming and J lost 5 bases; unmatched junction nucleotides: 9. The CDR3 runs to 16 residues. The CDR3 region has the DNA TGTGCCAGCAGCTCCACGCCCGGACTAGCGAACAATGAGCAGTTCTTC. Protein sequence: CASSSTPGLANNEQFF.

The gene calls are TRBV29-1 and TRBJ2-5; the match to TRBD1 covers 9 bases. With the DNA end fitting TRBJ2-7 better, the J assignment may be wrong. The CDR3 sequence is 15 residues long. Germline values: CDR1 SQVTM, CDR2 ANQGSEA. In nucleotides, the CDR3 is TGCAGCGTTGGACGGGATACAGGGGGCACAGACGAGCAGTACTTC. This gives the protein CSVGRDTGGTDEQYF.

This CDR3 is CASTLEEGDTQYF. DNA for the CDR3: TGTGCCAGCACTCTAGAGGAGGGAGATACGCAGTATTTT. V is TRBV13 and J is TRBJ2-3; a weak D match, TRBD2 (6 bases). The CDR3 is made up of 13 amino acids. The V gene lost 7 bases and the J gene lost 5 bases, with 13 bases spanning the gap. Germline V gene lookup returns CDR1 PRHDT and CDR2 FYEKMQ (reference sequence).

The genes are TRBV28 and TRBJ2-1, with 7 nucleotides matching TRBD2. The germline V gene encodes CDR1 MDHEN and CDR2 SYDVKM. Germline trimming cut 6 bases from V and 5 bases from J; bases unmatched to any gene: 10. The CDR3 loop spans 15 amino acids. Here the CDR3 reads CASSRPAGVNNEQFF. CDR3 DNA: TGTGCCAGCAGCCGGCCTGCGGGGGTTAACAATGAGCAGTTCTTC. The entire variable domain, with the rest obtained from reference TRBV28 and TRBJ2-1, is as follows: DVKVTQSSRYLVKRTGEKVFLECVQDMDHENMFWYRQDPGLGLRLIYFSYDVKMKEKGDIPEGYSVSREKKERFSLILESASTNQTSMYLCASSRPAGVNNEQFFGPGTRLTVL.

Points on this clone: The same CDR3 arises from other DNA sequences in this sample as well. The chain recombines TRBV7-9 with TRBJ2-7; TRBD1 agrees at 8 bases. Germline CDR1 and CDR2: SEHNR and FQNEAQ (reference sequence). The CDR3 spans 14 residues. The V segment lost 2 bases and the J segment 4 bases; nucleotides outside the gene matches: 4. The CDR3 nucleotides are TGTGCCAGCAGCTTAAGGACAGGGTCATACGAGCAGTACTTC. Its translation: CASSLRTGSYEQYF.

The CDR3 DNA reads TGTGCCTGGAGTGTTTGGGGGTATACGGACATTCAGTACTTC. Its translation: CAWSVWGYTDIQYF. The V and J genes are TRBV30 and TRBJ2-4, with D perhaps being TRBD1 or TRBD2 (5 bases each). There are 14 residues in the CDR3. Germline values: CDR1 GTSNPN, CDR2 SVGIG (reference sequence). Trimming shortened V by 0 bases and J by 8 bases, and 14 bases separated the two germline ends.

This clone was found once. The V call is TRBV7-9, the J call TRBJ1-2; 7 nucleotides line up with TRBD1. Germline values: CDR1 SEHNR, CDR2 FQNEAQ (reference sequence). The J segment lost 10 bases and the V segment lost 3 bases, leaving 8 bases of the junction unmatched. There are 13 residues in the CDR3. The CDR3 loop reads CASSLETQGTYTF. Here the CDR3 DNA reads TGTGCCAGCAGCTTGGAAACACAGGGGACCTACACCTTC.

This chain links TRBV29-1 with TRBJ2-1, with D possibly being TRBD2 (6 bases). Trimming shortened V by 1 base and J by 2 bases, and 12 bases separated the two germline ends. The CDR3 totals 15 residues. The germline V gene encodes CDR1 SQVTM and CDR2 ANQGSEA. In DNA form, the CDR3 reads TGCAGCGTTGAAGTTCGGGGGAGACCCTACAATGAGCAGTTCTTC. This translates into CSVEVRGRPYNEQFF.

This rearrangement joins TRBV28 to TRBJ2-2; the D gene is possibly TRBD1 (5 bases). Deletions cut 5 bases from V and 7 bases from J, with 17 bases between. Germline CDR1 and CDR2: MDHEN and SYDVKM. This CDR3 comprises 15 residues. The CDR3, as DNA: TGTGCCAGCAGTCTACCAGGGATTTACAACGGGGAGCTGTTTTTT. Encoded protein: CASSLPGIYNGELFF.

The rearrangement uses TRBV7-8 and TRBJ2-7; TRBD1 aligns across 10 bases. CDR1 and CDR2 (germline): SGHVS, FQNEAQ. Trimming cost V 5 bases and J 4 bases; bases outside gene matches: 11. CDR3 size: 16 residues. The chain's CDR3 is CASSHVRGQGRYEQYF. The CDR3 DNA reads TGTGCCAGCAGCCACGTCCGGGGACAGGGGCGATACGAGCAGTACTTC.

This rearrangement joins TRBV18 to TRBJ2-3; 9 nucleotides line up with TRBD1. The CDR3 spans 16 residues. V dropped 4 bases and J dropped 8; count of bases not matched to a gene: 13. CDR1 and CDR2 from the germline V gene are KGHSH and LQKENI. The CDR3 here is CASSLLQGAGIGTQYF. The CDR3 region has the DNA TGTGCCAGCTCACTCCTACAGGGGGCTGGGATCGGTACGCAGTATTTT.

J is TRBJ1-3 and V is TRBV15; D is unclear. Germline V CDR1 and CDR2: LNHNV, YYDKDF (reference sequence). The V gene lost 0 bases and the J gene lost 0 bases, with 9 bases spanning the gap. This CDR3 contains 16 residues. Written as DNA, the CDR3 is TGTGCCACCAGCAGAGATACGGGCCACTCTGGAAACACCATATATTTT. It codes for CATSRDTGHSGNTIYF.

This clone has only a few counts. The J gene is TRBJ2-3, the V gene TRBV7-9; D could derive from TRBD1 or TRBD2 (5 bases each). Trimming cost V 1 base and J 2 bases, with 10 bases left between them. Germline V gene lookup returns CDR1 SEHNR and CDR2 FQNEAQ (reference sequence). The CDR3 spans 15 residues. The CDR3 nucleotides read TGTGCCAGCAGCTTAGGGAGAGGGGACACAGATACGCAGTATTTT. It is translated as CASSLGRGDTDTQYF.

This rearrangement joins TRBV7-7 to TRBJ2-5; TRBD1 agrees at 10 bases. The CDR3 extends over 14 amino acids. V was clipped by 5 bases and J by 4 bases; unmatched bases: 4. Germline CDR1 SSHAT, CDR2 FNYEAQ (reference sequence). The CDR3 region has the DNA TGTGCCAGCAGCACCGGGACAGGGGTAGAGACCCAGTACTTC. It yields the protein CASSTGTGVETQYF.

This chain joins TRBV18 and TRBJ1-1; TRBD1 might be the D (5 bases). Germline V gene sequence: CDR1 KGHSH, CDR2 LQKENI. The CDR3 spans 15 residues. Trimming left V 2 bases short and J 4 bases short, with 14 bases between. CDR3 region: CASSPWEGSGTEAFF. CDR3 DNA: TGTGCCAGCTCACCATGGGAGGGGTCGGGCACTGAAGCTTTCTTT.

The chain couples TRBV19 to TRBJ2-7; D remains ambiguous. Germline V gene lookup returns CDR1 LNHDA and CDR2 SQIVND (reference sequence). The CDR3 length is 14 residues. Trimming stripped 0 bases from V and 3 bases from J, with 9 bases between. CDR3 in amino acids: CASSIEAASYEQYF. In DNA form, the CDR3 reads TGTGCCAGTAGTATAGAGGCAGCTAGCTACGAGCAGTACTTC.

The V and J genes are TRBV9 and TRBJ2-2; D call uncertain. V was clipped by 0 bases and J by 2 bases, with 11 bases between them. Germline V CDR1 and CDR2: SGDLS, YYNGEE. CDR3 size: 16 residues. The CDR3 nucleotides read TGTGCCAGCAGCGTAGGCCCAGGTTTTAACACCGGGGAGCTGTTTTTT. Protein product: CASSVGPGFNTGELFF.

The rearrangement uses TRBV7-9 and TRBJ2-7; TRBD2 agrees at 15 bases. V trimming: 5 bases; J trimming: 6 bases; junction bases outside the gene matches: 8. The CDR3 is 16 residues long. Germline CDR1 SEHNR, CDR2 FQNEAQ (reference sequence). CDR3 sequence: CASSTGLAGGMTEQYF. The CDR3 bases are TGTGCCAGCAGCACCGGACTAGCGGGAGGGATGACCGAGCAGTACTTC. Looking up the rest from reference TRBV7-9 and TRBJ2-7 gives the full variable domain: DTGVSQNPRHKITKRGQNVTFRCDPISEHNRLYWYRQTLGQGPEFLTYFQNEAQLEKSRLLSDRFSAERPKGSFSTLEIQRTEQGDSAMYLCASSTGLAGGMTEQYFGPGTRLTVT.